These 23 T cell receptor beta chains share one sample of origin, sequenced in a study of blood T cell repertoires in COVID-19. Repertoires were generated with immunoSEQ multiplex PCR, while TCRdb's copy carries only in-frame clones and drops some. The repertoire holds 110,000 to 150,000 clones, 82% seen once, with less than 5% in the top ten. What was sequenced was peripheral blood. The receptor source for this set is a woman older than 75 with acute or convalescent COVID-19.

This chain joins TRBV6-6 and TRBJ1-1, with 8 positions matching TRBD1. Germline-derived CDR1 and CDR2 are MNHNY and SVGAGI (reference sequence). V trimming: 5 bases; J trimming: 8 bases; junction bases outside the gene matches: 10. The CDR3 is 14 residues long. For the CDR3, the DNA is TGTGCCAGCAGTAGGGACAGGCCCGGCGGCGAAGCTTTCTTT. Its protein is CASSRDRPGGEAFF.

This chain uses TRBV6-5 with TRBJ1-2, with TRBD1 identical over 7 bases. Germline-derived CDR1 and CDR2 are MNHEY and SVGAGI. V dropped 8 bases and J dropped 2; count of bases not matched to a gene: 5. CDR3 length equals 13 residues. Here the CDR3 reads CASQPRGNYGYTF. CDR3 DNA sequence: TGTGCCAGCCAGCCCAGGGGGAACTATGGCTACACCTTC.

The chain recombines TRBV2 with TRBJ2-3; D gene unclear. Trimming shortened V by 1 base and J by 3 bases, and 8 bases separated the two germline ends. The CDR3 runs 14 residues. CDR1 and CDR2 (germline): SNHLY, FYNNEI. CDR3 nucleotide sequence: TGTGCCAGCAGTGAAGGCAGGAAGACAGATACGCAGTATTTT. Protein: CASSEGRKTDTQYF. The full variable domain, its missing parts supplied by reference TRBV2 and TRBJ2-3, is EPEVTQTPSHQVTQMGQEVILRCVPISNHLYFYWYRQILGQKVEFLVSFYNNEISEKSEIFDDQFSVERPDGSNFTLKIRSTKLEDSAMYFCASSEGRKTDTQYFGPGTRLTVL.

The chain joins TRBV18 to TRBJ1-3; D uncertain. The germline gives CDR1 KGHSH, CDR2 LQKENI. CDR3 length: 17 amino acids. The germline V and J ends were trimmed by 5 bases and 0 bases, with 17 bases remaining between them. The CDR3 coding sequence is TGTGCCAGCTCATCCAGTTCCGTTCCCTCCTCTGGAAACACCATATATTTT. Protein sequence: CASSSSSVPSSGNTIYF.

The chain is built from TRBV6-1 and TRBJ2-7; 7 bases map to TRBD2. The germline V gene has CDR1 MNHNS and CDR2 SASEGT. The CDR3 consists of 13 residues. Trimming took 0 bases from V and 5 from J; bases not matched to a gene: 1. The CDR3 DNA reads TGTGCCAGCAGTGAAGCGGGAGGGGACGAGCAGTACTTC. Its protein is CASSEAGGDEQYF.

This chain links TRBV2 with TRBJ1-4; possible D gene TRBD1, 5 bases. Germline V lookup: CDR1 SNHLY, CDR2 FYNNEI. The V gene lost 2 bases and the J gene lost 7 bases, with 5 bases spanning the gap. This CDR3 spans 12 amino acids. CDR3 DNA: TGTGCCAGCAGTGAACAGGGTGAAAAACTGTTTTTT. It encodes CASSEQGEKLFF.

The J gene is TRBJ2-6, the V gene TRBV11-2; no definite D call. V was shortened by 6 bases and J by 0 bases, with 9 bases between the two germline ends. The germline gives CDR1 SGHAT, CDR2 FQNNGV. The CDR3 is 15 amino acids. CDR3 amino acids: CASRPVISGANVLTF. CDR3 DNA sequence: TGTGCCAGCAGGCCAGTGATCTCTGGGGCCAACGTCCTGACTTTC.

V and J are TRBV5-1 and TRBJ2-3; 11 bases fit TRBD2. V lost 3 bases, J lost 3 bases, and 9 bases stayed unmatched. The CDR3 is made up of 17 amino acids. From germline, CDR1 is SGHRS and CDR2 YFSETQ. The CDR3 coding sequence is TGCGCCAGCAGCTCCAAAAGACTAGCGGGAAGGACAGATACGCAGTATTTT. Its translation: CASSSKRLAGRTDTQYF.

V gene TRBV12-3 or TRBV12-4 combines with J gene TRBJ1-2; D may be TRBD1 (6 bases). The CDR3 is 13 amino acids. Trimming took off 3 bases at V and 8 bases at J, with 13 bases between the two ends. CDR3 nucleotide sequence: TGTGCCAGCAGTTTTGCCAGGGGTGAGGGCTACACCTTC. This encodes CASSFARGEGYTF.

The chain links TRBV7-3 to TRBJ2-5; 8 positions match TRBD2. CDR3 length: 14 residues. From germline, CDR1 is SGHTA and CDR2 FQGTGA. The V and J ends lost 4 bases and 4 bases, in that order; junction bases with no gene match: 5. CDR3: CASSSAGGTETQYF. DNA for the CDR3: TGTGCCAGCAGCTCGGCGGGGGGAACAGAGACCCAGTACTTC.

The V gene is TRBV7-9, the J gene TRBJ1-1; D is unresolved. CDR3 length equals 14 residues. Germline V gene lookup returns CDR1 SEHNR and CDR2 FQNEAQ (reference sequence). Trimming pared 6 bases from V and 1 base from J, leaving 12 bases between. In nucleotides, the CDR3 is TGTGCCAGCAGGGGCCTTGGAAGGAACACTGAAGCTTTCTTT. It yields the protein CASRGLGRNTEAFF.

The table lists this clone with a count of one. The chain recombines TRBV28 with TRBJ1-1; possible D gene TRBD1, 5 bases. Trimming stripped 8 bases from V and 9 bases from J, with 22 bases between. Germline values: CDR1 MDHEN, CDR2 SYDVKM. CDR3 length equals 14 residues. The CDR3: CASHWGSRPYQAFF. CDR3 in DNA: TGTGCCAGCCATTGGGGCAGCCGACCCTATCAAGCTTTCTTT.

V and J are TRBV5-1 and TRBJ1-1, with 11 bases identical to TRBD1. The CDR3 is 15 amino acids. Germline trimming cut 3 bases from V and 5 bases from J; bases unmatched to any gene: 6. Germline-derived CDR1 and CDR2 are SGHRS and YFSETQ. The CDR3 DNA reads as TGCGCCAGCAGCTCCCCGGGACAGGGGGTTACTGAAGCTTTCTTT. Encoded protein: CASSSPGQGVTEAFF.

V and J are TRBV7-8 and TRBJ2-3, with 8 bases fitting TRBD1. Germline CDR1 reads SGHVS; CDR2 reads FQNEAQ. J gave up 1 base and V 5 bases, and 11 bases lay outside the gene matches. There are 17 residues in the CDR3. The CDR3 DNA reads TGTGCCAGCAGCCCCCGAGGACAGGGTGCGGGCACAGATACGCAGTATTTT. Its translation: CASSPRGQGAGTDTQYF.

This chain connects TRBV5-1 to TRBJ2-5; 7 bases agree with TRBD2. The CDR3 runs to 18 residues. The V and J ends lost 3 bases and 5 bases, in that order; junction bases with no gene match: 19. Germline CDR1 and CDR2: SGHRS and YFSETQ. CDR3 DNA sequence: TGCGCCAGCAGCTCCCCCAGGGAGGAGCGGGGACGGCTGGAGACCCAGTACTTC. Translation gives CASSSPREERGRLETQYF.

This clone has only one observation. Other nucleotide sequences from this sample produce the same CDR3. This chain connects TRBV10-3 to TRBJ2-3, with TRBD1 matching over 10 bases. With 4 bases clipped from V and 3 bases from J, the junction kept 1 base outside the gene matches. The germline V gene encodes CDR1 ENHRY and CDR2 SYGVKD. The CDR3 is 14 residues long. The CDR3 nucleotides read TGTGCCATCAGTGGGACAGGGGGAACAGATACGCAGTATTTT. Protein product: CAISGTGGTDTQYF.

The count of this clone is one. The rearrangement joins TRBV19 to TRBJ2-7, with 9 bases matching TRBD2. This CDR3 is built from 16 residues. CDR1 and CDR2 (germline): LNHDA, SQIVND (reference sequence). The ends lost 1 base at V and 3 bases at J; junction bases unmatched: 7. Here the CDR3 DNA reads TGTGCCAGTAGTATAGGTTTGGTAGCGGGAGACTACGAGCAGTACTTC. It yields the protein CASSIGLVAGDYEQYF.

The chain links TRBV5-1 to TRBJ1-3; 7 bases are a match to TRBD1. J gave up 2 bases and V 4 bases, and 9 bases lay outside the gene matches. This CDR3 spans 16 amino acids. CDR1 is SGHRS, CDR2 YFSETQ, per germline. The CDR3, as DNA: TGCGCCAGCAGCCCGACAGGGAATAGGGCTGGAAACACCATATATTTT. Translated, it gives CASSPTGNRAGNTIYF. Together with reference TRBV5-1 and TRBJ1-3, the CDR3 gives the full variable domain: KAGVTQTPRYLIKTRGQQVTLSCSPISGHRSVSWYQQTPGQGLQFLFEYFSETQRNKGNFPGRFSGRQFSNSRSEMNVSTLELGDSALYLCASSPTGNRAGNTIYFGEGSWLTVV.

The chain couples TRBV4-1 to TRBJ2-7; 9 nucleotides align to TRBD2. V shed 1 base, J shed 7 bases, and the junction held 5 bases outside the gene matches. Germline assignment: CDR1 MGHRA and CDR2 YSYEKL. This CDR3 is 14 amino acids long. CDR3 DNA sequence: TGCGCCAGCAGCCAAGTGTTGCGGGAGGGGGAGCAGTACTTC. This sequence encodes CASSQVLREGEQYF.

The chain joins TRBV30 to TRBJ2-3; 8 bases line up with TRBD2. CDR3 length: 14 amino acids. V lost 4 bases to trimming and J lost 5 bases; unmatched junction nucleotides: 8. From germline, CDR1 is GTSNPN and CDR2 SVGIG (reference sequence). Written as DNA, the CDR3 is TGTGCCTGGACCGAGCGGGGGCGAAGAGATACGCAGTATTTT. Translated, it gives CAWTERGRRDTQYF.

This chain uses TRBV4-1 with TRBJ2-7; 9 nucleotides align to TRBD2. The junction had 8 bases not matched to a gene; V was cut back by 4 bases and J by 4 bases. The CDR3 covers 15 residues. CDR1 is MGHRA and CDR2 is YSYEKL in the germline V gene. CDR3 DNA: TGCGCCAGCAGCCCTACGGGCGGGGGGGAGTACGAGCAGTACTTC. Protein sequence: CASSPTGGGEYEQYF.

The genes are TRBV7-9 and TRBJ1-2; 7 bases line up with TRBD1. V gave up 4 bases and J gave up 8 bases; unmatched junction bases: 13. This CDR3 has 15 residues. The germline gives CDR1 SEHNR, CDR2 FQNEAQ (reference sequence). The CDR3 region has the DNA TGTGCCAGCAGCTCTGTTACAGGGGCCGGGAACGGCTACACCTTC. Encoded protein: CASSSVTGAGNGYTF. The full variable domain, completed using reference TRBV7-9 and TRBJ1-2, is DTGVSQNPRHKITKRGQNVTFRCDPISEHNRLYWYRQTLGQGPEFLTYFQNEAQLEKSRLLSDRFSAERPKGSFSTLEIQRTEQGDSAMYLCASSSVTGAGNGYTFGSGTRLTVV.

The rearrangement links TRBV27 to TRBJ2-2, with D perhaps matching TRBD1 (5 bases). Germline lookup yields CDR1 MNHEY and CDR2 SMNVEV (reference sequence). Trimming removed 0 bases from V and 6 bases from J, with 11 bases in between. CDR3 size: 15 residues. The CDR3 protein is CASSLSKGAAGELFF. Written as DNA, the CDR3 is TGTGCCAGCAGTTTATCGAAAGGGGCGGCCGGGGAGCTGTTTTTT.